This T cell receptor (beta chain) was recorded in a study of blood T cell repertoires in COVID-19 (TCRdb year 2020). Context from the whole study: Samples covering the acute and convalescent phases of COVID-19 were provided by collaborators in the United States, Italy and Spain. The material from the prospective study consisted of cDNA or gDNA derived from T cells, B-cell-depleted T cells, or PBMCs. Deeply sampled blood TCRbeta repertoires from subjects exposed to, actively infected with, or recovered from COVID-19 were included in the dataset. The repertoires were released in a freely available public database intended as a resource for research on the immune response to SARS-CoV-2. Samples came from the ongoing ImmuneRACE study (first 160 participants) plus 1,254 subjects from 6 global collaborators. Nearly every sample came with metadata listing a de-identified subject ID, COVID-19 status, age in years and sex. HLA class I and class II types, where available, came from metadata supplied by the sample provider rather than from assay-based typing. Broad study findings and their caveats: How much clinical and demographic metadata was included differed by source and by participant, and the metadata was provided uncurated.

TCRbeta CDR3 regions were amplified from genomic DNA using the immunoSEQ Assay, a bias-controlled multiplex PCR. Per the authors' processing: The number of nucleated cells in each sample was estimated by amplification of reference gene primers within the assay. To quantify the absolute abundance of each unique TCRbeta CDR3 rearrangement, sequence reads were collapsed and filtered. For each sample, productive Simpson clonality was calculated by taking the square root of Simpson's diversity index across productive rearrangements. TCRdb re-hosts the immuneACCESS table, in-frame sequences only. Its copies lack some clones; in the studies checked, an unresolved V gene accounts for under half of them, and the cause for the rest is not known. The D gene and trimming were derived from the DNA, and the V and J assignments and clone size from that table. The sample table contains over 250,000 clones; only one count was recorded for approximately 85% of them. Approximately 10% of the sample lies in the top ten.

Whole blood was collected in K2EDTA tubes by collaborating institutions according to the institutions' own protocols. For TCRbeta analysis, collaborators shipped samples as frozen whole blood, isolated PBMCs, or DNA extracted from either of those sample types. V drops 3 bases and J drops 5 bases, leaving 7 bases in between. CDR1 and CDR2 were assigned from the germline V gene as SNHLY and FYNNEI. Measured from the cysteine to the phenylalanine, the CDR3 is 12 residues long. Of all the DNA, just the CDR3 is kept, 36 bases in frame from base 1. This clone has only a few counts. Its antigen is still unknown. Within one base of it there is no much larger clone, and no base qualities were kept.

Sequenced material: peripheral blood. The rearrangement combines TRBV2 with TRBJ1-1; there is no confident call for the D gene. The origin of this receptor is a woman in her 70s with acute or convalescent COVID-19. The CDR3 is CASSDLATEAFF. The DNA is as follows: TGTGCCAGCAGTGACTTGGCTACTGAAGCTTTCTTT.